The 28 T cell receptor beta chains presented below share a single source sample, sequenced in a study of human T cells and chemical hapten exposure (dated by TCRdb to the early 2020s). Library method: RACE. Sequencing was carried out with a NextSeq 500. TCRdb trimmed the raw reads at Q25, called clones with MiXCR and kept productive beta chains. Entries are consolidated by CDR3 protein sequence, retaining the most common genes and DNA. Present in this sample are a few hundred thousand distinct CDR3 sequences, roughly 6.3% of which were seen just once. Together, the top ten hold approximately 5.4% of the sample. The meaning of the sample's time point label: patch test 2, 6 weeks after DPC sensitization. The treatment or condition label of this sample denotes: therapeutic diphenylcyclopropenone sensitization with weekly scalp DPC. The sample in question was whole blood, obtained in connection with sensitization to the hapten diphenylcyclopropenone (DPC). The receptors were sampled from a young woman with alopecia areata. Some clones in this sample may be carry-over from other donors' samples.

The chain uses TRBV10-2 and TRBJ2-3, with D unresolved. The CDR3 is 16 amino acids. V lost 3 bases and J lost 1, with 14 bases in between. Germline CDR1 is WSHSY and CDR2 is SAAADI. The CDR3 sequence: CASSDPSEVGTDTQYF. The CDR3 DNA follows: TGCGCCAGCAGTGACCCCTCCGAAGTCGGCACAGATACGCAGTATTTT.

The V gene is TRBV7-9, the J gene TRBJ1-6; 8 nucleotides line up with TRBD1. The V gene's germline CDR1 is SEHNR and CDR2 FQNEAQ (reference sequence). V dropped 2 bases and J dropped 10; count of bases not matched to a gene: 7. The CDR3 contains 15 residues. This CDR3 is CASSLSTGEASPLHF. Here the CDR3 DNA reads TGTGCCAGCAGCTTATCGACAGGGGAGGCCTCACCCCTCCACTTT.

J is TRBJ2-3 and V is TRBV7-2; 11 bases agree with TRBD2. The trim removed 5 bases at V and 9 bases at J, leaving 16 bases unmatched. Germline values: CDR1 SGHTA, CDR2 FQGNSA. The CDR3 runs 17 residues. This CDR3 reads CASSPGHSGTSGRTQYF. The CDR3 DNA reads as TGTGCCAGCAGCCCCGGGCACTCCGGGACTAGCGGACGGACGCAGTATTTT.

This clonotype was counted many times. The V and J genes are TRBV27 and TRBJ1-3; 8 bases line up with TRBD1. The CDR3 totals 16 residues. Germline trimming cut 6 bases from V and 6 bases from J; bases unmatched to any gene: 13. Germline-derived CDR1 and CDR2 are MNHEY and SMNVEV (reference sequence). The CDR3 reads CASRDSGQGVANTIYF. CDR3 in DNA: TGTGCCAGCAGGGACAGCGGACAGGGTGTTGCAAACACCATATATTTT.

This clonotype was recorded many times. This chain connects TRBV4-3 to TRBJ1-5, with no clear D. V was shortened by 0 bases and J by 7 bases, with 16 bases between the two germline ends. Per the germline V gene, CDR1 is LGHNA and CDR2 is YSLEER. This CDR3 has 16 residues. CDR3 sequence: CASSQELTGSRQPQHF. DNA for the CDR3: TGCGCCAGCAGCCAAGAACTTACGGGGTCAAGGCAGCCCCAGCATTTT.

This clonotype was seen more than once but under ten times. The chain combines TRBV7-9 with TRBJ1-1; the match to TRBD1 covers 7 bases. The CDR3 sequence is 14 residues long. From germline, CDR1 is SEHNR and CDR2 FQNEAQ (reference sequence). The J segment lost 6 bases and the V segment lost 1 base, leaving 5 bases of the junction unmatched. The CDR3, as DNA: TGTGCCAGCAGCTTAGTCCAGGGGGACCCTGAAGCTTTCTTT. This gives the protein CASSLVQGDPEAFF.

A few counts support this clonotype. This may arise from a read error, as a much more abundant clone is one base away. The chain recombines TRBV6-5 with TRBJ1-2; D call uncertain. V lost 4 bases to trimming and J lost 1 base, with 4 bases between them. The CDR3 runs 12 residues. The germline gives CDR1 MNHEY, CDR2 SVGAGI. In DNA form, the CDR3 reads TGTGCCAGCAGTTTGAATAACTATGGCTACACCTTC. Its translation: CASSLNNYGYTF.

The table lists this clonotype with many counts. The V call is TRBV7-9, the J call TRBJ2-7; D may be TRBD1 (6 bases). The germline gives CDR1 SEHNR, CDR2 FQNEAQ (reference sequence). This CDR3 is built from 12 residues. V lost 7 bases to trimming and J lost 3 bases, with 10 bases between them. The CDR3 nucleotides read TGTGCCAGCACTGAGGACAGCTACGAGCAGTACTTC. This translates into CASTEDSYEQYF.

This clonotype was counted at least ten times. The V and J genes are TRBV12-3 or TRBV12-4 and TRBJ1-1; D is unresolved. The germline V and J ends were trimmed by 6 bases and 0 bases, with 8 bases remaining between them. This CDR3 contains 13 residues. DNA of the CDR3: TGTGCCAGCAGCCGATACATGAACACTGAAGCTTTCTTT. Translated: CASSRYMNTEAFF.

V usage is TRBV10-3 and J usage is TRBJ2-2, with D maybe TRBD1 (6 bases). V lost 11 bases to trimming and J lost 1 base, with 20 bases between them. The CDR3 is 16 amino acids. Germline CDR1 is ENHRY and CDR2 is SYGVKD. This chain's CDR3 is CALRRGGTVNTGELFF. The CDR3 bases are TGTGCCTTACGGAGAGGGGGAACGGTGAACACCGGGGAGCTGTTTTTT.

In this sample, this clonotype turned up a few times. The chain joins TRBV10-3 to TRBJ2-7, with D tentatively TRBD2 (6 bases). Germline V gene data show CDR1 as ENHRY and CDR2 as SYGVKD. The V and J ends lost 4 bases and 4 bases respectively, with 11 bases between them. The CDR3 has 13 residues. The CDR3 region has the DNA TGTGCCATCAGTGGGGGGGTAGCGTACGAGCAGTACTTC. Protein product: CAISGGVAYEQYF.

This clonotype was observed many times. This chain uses TRBV12-3 or TRBV12-4 with TRBJ1-2, with 8 nucleotides matching TRBD1. The J segment lost 2 bases and the V segment lost 7 bases, leaving 9 bases of the junction unmatched. This CDR3 has 15 residues. In DNA form, the CDR3 reads TGTGCCAGCACCCTAGGGGGGACAGGAAACTATGGCTACACCTTC. As protein: CASTLGGTGNYGYTF.

In this sample, this clonotype turned up a few times. The CDR3 DNA reads as TGTGCCAGCAGTTCTTCTTCAGGGGTTTTTATCACTGAAGCTTTCTTT. Its protein is CASSSSSGVFITEAFF. The J gene is TRBJ1-1, the V gene TRBV6-2 or TRBV6-3, with D possibly being TRBD1 (6 bases). The germline V gene has CDR1 MNHEY and CDR2 SVGEGT. The CDR3 has 16 residues. V was clipped by 4 bases and J by 4 bases, with 19 bases between them.

This clonotype was seen only a few times. The V and J genes are TRBV20-1 and TRBJ1-4; D unresolved. This CDR3 has 12 amino acids. Trimming cost V 0 bases and J 10 bases, with 9 bases left between them. CDR1 DFQATT and CDR2 SNEGSKA come from the germline V gene (reference sequence). The CDR3 protein is CSARDSSGKLFF. CDR3 bases: TGCAGTGCTAGAGATTCTTCCGGAAAACTGTTTTTT.

This clonotype has at least ten counts. The rearrangement joins TRBV18 to TRBJ1-2; weak D call: TRBD1 (5 bases). Trimming cost V 6 bases and J 8 bases, with 16 bases left between them. CDR3 size: 13 residues. Per germline, CDR1 KGHSH and CDR2 LQKENI. The CDR3 is CASSFIQDEGYTF. CDR3 nucleotides: TGTGCCAGCTCCTTTATACAGGATGAGGGCTACACCTTC.

The table lists this clonotype with many counts. The rearrangement links TRBV12-3 or TRBV12-4 to TRBJ1-5, with D perhaps matching TRBD1 (5 bases). The CDR3 runs to 15 residues. Trimming took 6 bases from V and 6 from J, leaving 18 bases between them. CDR3 sequence (DNA): TGTGCCAGCAGACACAGGAGGGACGTCGGTCAGCCCCAGCATTTT. Protein product: CASRHRRDVGQPQHF.

This clonotype was recorded many times. The chain links TRBV20-1 to TRBJ1-6; no definite D call. The length of the CDR3 is 14 residues. V was cut by 6 bases and J by 8 bases, with 17 bases left in between. CDR1 DFQATT and CDR2 SNEGSKA come from the germline V gene (reference sequence). The CDR3 region is CSACTFSRDSPLHF. Here the CDR3 DNA reads TGCAGTGCCTGTACTTTCAGCCGGGATTCACCCCTCCACTTT.

This clonotype was observed many times. The chain links TRBV5-6 to TRBJ1-6, with D possibly TRBD1 on 5 matching bases. Looked up from germline, CDR1 is SGHDT and CDR2 is YYEEEE. V was clipped by 2 bases and J by 10 bases, with 13 bases between them. The CDR3 runs 14 residues. CDR3 nucleotides: TGTGCCAGCAGCTTTCCCAGGGCTGGATCACCCCTCCACTTT. As protein: CASSFPRAGSPLHF.

This clonotype was seen only a few times. The CDR3 is CAISEGTGANEQFF. In DNA form, the CDR3 reads TGTGCCATCAGTGAGGGGACAGGGGCCAATGAGCAGTTCTTC. This rearrangement joins TRBV10-3 to TRBJ2-1; 10 bases fit TRBD1. Germline V gene data show CDR1 as ENHRY and CDR2 as SYGVKD. V trimming: 2 bases; J trimming: 6 bases; junction bases outside the gene matches: 1. The CDR3 consists of 14 residues.

This chain uses TRBV20-1 with TRBJ2-5, with 8 bases identical to TRBD1. The ends lost 5 bases at V and 5 bases at J; junction bases unmatched: 7. Looked up from germline, CDR1 is DFQATT and CDR2 is SNEGSKA (reference sequence). The CDR3 covers 13 residues. The CDR3 sequence is CSAGGQGAETQYF. For the CDR3, the DNA is TGCAGTGCTGGGGGGCAGGGGGCGGAGACCCAGTACTTC.

This clonotype was recorded a few times. The chain employs TRBV20-1 and TRBJ1-6; no clear D. The germline V gene has CDR1 DFQATT and CDR2 SNEGSKA (reference sequence). There are 18 residues in the CDR3. The V end was cut by 2 bases, the J end by 2 bases, with 19 bases between. For the CDR3, the DNA is TGCAGTGCTAGAAGGGCAGGCAGTTCGAATCCCTATAATTCACCCCTCCACTTT. This gives the protein CSARRAGSSNPYNSPLHF.

The J gene is TRBJ1-1, the V gene TRBV12-3 or TRBV12-4; 10 nucleotides match TRBD1. This CDR3 comprises 14 residues. With 8 bases clipped from V and 7 bases from J, the junction kept 10 bases outside the gene matches. The DNA for the CDR3 is TGTGCCAGCGCCAAACGGACAGGGGGGGTTGAAGCTTTCTTT. Residues: CASAKRTGGVEAFF.

The table lists this clonotype with a few counts. The genes are TRBV10-3 and TRBJ1-1; 10 positions agree with TRBD1. Germline V gene lookup returns CDR1 ENHRY and CDR2 SYGVKD. The CDR3 contains 19 residues. Trimming took 0 bases from V and 0 from J; bases not matched to a gene: 10. The CDR3 here is CAISESTRQGAFMNTEAFF. DNA of the CDR3: TGTGCCATCAGTGAGTCAACAAGACAGGGGGCTTTCATGAACACTGAAGCTTTCTTT.

This clonotype was counted many times. The rearrangement uses TRBV4-3 and TRBJ2-3; TRBD2 is a possible D gene (6 bases). CDR3 size: 15 residues. Germline assignment: CDR1 LGHNA and CDR2 YSLEER. V was cut by 4 bases and J by 1 base, with 12 bases left in between. The CDR3 DNA reads TGCGCCAGCAGCCGGGGCGGAGGGGGCACAGATACGCAGTATTTT. As protein: CASSRGGGGTDTQYF.

The gene calls are TRBV4-2 and TRBJ2-6; D remains unclear. The CDR3 runs 16 residues. Per the germline V gene, CDR1 is LGHNA and CDR2 is YNFKEQ. Between the trimmed V and J ends, which lost 3 bases and 0 bases, there was a span of 9 bases. The CDR3 region has the DNA TGTGCCAGCAGCCAGGCACAGTTCTCTGGGGCCAACGTCCTGACTTTC. Translation gives CASSQAQFSGANVLTF.

The chain combines TRBV18 with TRBJ2-5, with 7 bases matching TRBD1. This CDR3 has 14 residues. Trimming removed 6 bases from V and 2 bases from J; junction bases left unmatched: 6. Germline loops: CDR1 KGHSH, CDR2 LQKENI. The CDR3 protein is CASSMDRQQETQYF. The CDR3 DNA reads as TGTGCCAGCTCGATGGACAGGCAACAAGAGACCCAGTACTTC. The full variable domain, in which reference TRBV18 and TRBJ2-5 provide the parts outside the CDR3, is NAGVMQNPRHLVRRRGQEARLRCSPMKGHSHVYWYRQLPEEGLKFMVYLQKENIIDESGMPKERFSAEFPKEGPSILRIQQVVRGDSAAYFCASSMDRQQETQYFGPGTRLLVL.

With respect to this clonotype: The junction differs from germline at one of its ends, possibly a read error. This rearrangement joins TRBV7-2 to TRBJ2-2; D may be TRBD1 or TRBD2 (5 bases each). The CDR3 has 14 residues. CDR1 and CDR2 from the germline V gene are SGHTA and FQGNSA. The CDR3 spells CASVRQSNTGELLF. As DNA, the CDR3 is TGTGCCAGCGTCCGACAGAGTAACACCGGGGAGCTGCTTTTT. Based on the CDR3 plus reference TRBV7-2 and TRBJ2-2, the full variable domain is GAGVSQSPSNKVTEKGKDVELRCDPISGHTALYWYRQSLGQGLEFLIYFQGNSAPDKSGLPSDRFSAERTGGSVSTLTIQRTQQEDSAVYLCASVRQSNTGELLFGEGSRLTVL.

In its sample, this clonotype was seen a few times. CDR3 nucleotide sequence: TGTGCCAGCAGCCAGGTTCGGGCGGGGGTCCAAGAGACCCAGTACTTC. Translated: CASSQVRAGVQETQYF. This sequence joins TRBV4-2 and TRBJ2-5; 7 bases match TRBD2. With V trimmed by 3 bases and J by 1 base, 8 bases remained unmatched. The CDR3 covers 16 residues. Germline V gene lookup returns CDR1 LGHNA and CDR2 YNFKEQ.